This T cell receptor beta chain was profiled in a study of T-cell reconstitution after alpha-beta-depleted transplantation in children. The CDR3 has 13 residues. V was shortened by 3 bases and J by 9 bases, with 11 bases between the two germline ends. The germline gives CDR1 MDHEN, CDR2 SYDVKM. Study-wide results and caveats: A year post-transplant, T-cell counts and diversity derived mostly from newly produced T cells.

The authors prepared the TCRbeta library with unique molecular identifiers. Each CDR3 protein gets one entry after TCRdb re-called the PCR reads with MiXCR. In the table there are about 260,000 distinct CDR3 sequences, around a tenth of which are singletons. This clonotype was detected many times. Its matching antigen is unknown. The sample here was peripheral blood, taken 180 days after TCRalphabeta/CD19-depleted stem cell transplant. The TCR sequence derives from a male patient between 2 and 15 years old who had a stem cell transplant for chronic granulomatous disease, so the T cells may come from the graft donor. The rearrangement uses TRBV28 and TRBJ1-4; weak D call: TRBD1 (5 bases). In DNA form, the CDR3 reads TGTGCCAGCAGTTTTCGGGGGATCAAAAAACTGTTTTTT. This sequence encodes CASSFRGIKKLFF.